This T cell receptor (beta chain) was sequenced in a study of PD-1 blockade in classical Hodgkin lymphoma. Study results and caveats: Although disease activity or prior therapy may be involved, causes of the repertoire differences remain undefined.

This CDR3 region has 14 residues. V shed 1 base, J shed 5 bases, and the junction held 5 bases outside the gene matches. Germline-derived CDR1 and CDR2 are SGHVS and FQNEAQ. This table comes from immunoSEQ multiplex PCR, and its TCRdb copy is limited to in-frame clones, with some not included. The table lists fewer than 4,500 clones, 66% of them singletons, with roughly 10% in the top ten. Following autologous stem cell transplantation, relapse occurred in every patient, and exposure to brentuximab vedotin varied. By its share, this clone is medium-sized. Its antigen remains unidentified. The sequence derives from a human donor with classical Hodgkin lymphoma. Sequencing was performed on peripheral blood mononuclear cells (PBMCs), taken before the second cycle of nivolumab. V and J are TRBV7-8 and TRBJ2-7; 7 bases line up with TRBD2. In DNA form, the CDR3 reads TGTGCCAGCAGCTTAGGCGGGAGTGTAGACGAGCAGTACTTC. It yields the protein CASSLGGSVDEQYF. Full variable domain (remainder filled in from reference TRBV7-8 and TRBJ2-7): GAGVSQSPRYKVAKRGQDVALRCDPISGHVSLFWYQQALGQGPEFLTYFQNEAQLDKSGLPSDRFFAERPEGSVSTLKIQRTQQEDSAVYLCASSLGGSVDEQYFGPGTRLTVT.